Shown below are 25 T cell receptor beta chains from a single sample sequenced in a study of read filtering for tumor transcriptome and immune sequencing. The library was built from about 370 ng RNA with molecular barcoded adaptors for alpha/delta and beta/gamma chains. Each CDR3 protein is one row after TCRdb ran MiXCR on the reads. Among roughly 59,000 distinct CDR3 sequences listed, roughly a fifth were seen once. The specimen was a population of CD138-negative cells sorted from bone marrow. These receptors all stem from a donor at least 40 years old with multiple myeloma.

Concerning this clonotype: This may come from a read error, since a much larger clone is one base off. CDR3 DNA: TGTGCCAGCAGCCCCGGACTGTCCAATCAGCCCCACCATTTT. The encoded protein is CASSPGLSNQPHHF. This rearrangement joins TRBV7-9 to TRBJ1-5; D not resolved. Per the germline V gene, CDR1 is SEHNR and CDR2 is FQNEAQ (reference sequence). The CDR3 is made up of 14 amino acids.

For this clonotype: A read error is likely here: a far larger clone is one base away. V gene TRBV19 combines with J gene TRBJ1-4; the match to TRBD2 covers 8 bases. Near its end, the DNA agrees better with TRBJ2-3, so the J call may be wrong. The CDR3 is 16 residues long. In germline, CDR1 is LNHDA, CDR2 SQIVND (reference sequence). This chain's CDR3 is CASSGHRQTSADTQYF. The DNA for the CDR3 is TGTGCCAGTAGTGGACACAGGCAGACTAGCGCAGATACGCAGTATTTT.

This clonotype has at least ten counts. The CDR3 sequence: CASSIAGTKNTEAFF. CDR3 DNA sequence: TGCGCCAGCAGCATCGCCGGGACAAAGAACACTGAAGCTTTCTTT. The gene calls are TRBV5-1 and TRBJ1-1; possibly TRBD1 for D (6 bases). V lost 4 bases and J 1 base, leaving 14 bases between the germline ends. Germline V gives CDR1 SGHRS, CDR2 YFSETQ. The CDR3 has 15 residues.

This clonotype was recorded many times. The chain employs TRBV2 and TRBJ1-1, with D unclear. The germline V gene has CDR1 SNHLY and CDR2 FYNNEI. V was trimmed by 2 bases and J by 0 bases, leaving 10 bases between them. This CDR3 region has 15 residues. CDR3 sequence reads: CASSELVAVNTEAFF. The CDR3 DNA sequence: TGTGCCAGCAGTGAATTGGTAGCCGTGAACACTGAAGCTTTCTTT. Full variable domain (outside the CDR3, taken from reference TRBV2 and TRBJ1-1): EPEVTQTPSHQVTQMGQEVILRCVPISNHLYFYWYRQILGQKVEFLVSFYNNEISEKSEIFDDQFSVERPDGSNFTLKIRSTKLEDSAMYFCASSELVAVNTEAFFGQGTRLTVV.

This clonotype was detected many times. This chain links TRBV5-1 with TRBJ2-3; D unclear. The CDR3 runs 13 residues. V lost 2 bases, J lost 4 bases, and 8 bases lay in between. Germline CDR1 reads SGHRS; CDR2 reads YFSETQ. CDR3 DNA sequence: TGCGCCAGCAGCTTATCTGTTTCAGATACGCAGTATTTT. Protein sequence: CASSLSVSDTQYF.

Only a few counts were recorded for this clonotype. The V gene is TRBV5-1, the J gene TRBJ1-3, with 7 bases fitting TRBD1. Germline trimming cut 0 bases from V and 5 bases from J; bases unmatched to any gene: 2. This CDR3 contains 14 residues. Germline loops: CDR1 SGHRS, CDR2 YFSETQ. The CDR3 spells CASSLDRGRNTIYF. The CDR3 DNA follows: TGCGCCAGCAGCTTGGACAGGGGAAGAAACACCATATATTTT.

This clonotype was recorded at least ten times. DNA of the CDR3: TGTGCCTGGAAGTCCCGGAGGGAGGTGAGGCATGGCTACACCTTC. Protein: CAWKSRREVRHGYTF. This sequence joins TRBV30 and TRBJ1-2; no reliable D call. This CDR3 is built from 15 residues. Per the germline V gene, CDR1 is GTSNPN and CDR2 is SVGIG (reference sequence). Trimming stripped 4 bases from V and 6 bases from J, with 21 bases between.

Many counts were recorded for this clonotype. CDR3 loop: CASISAGIQYF. CDR3 coding DNA: TGTGCCAGCATCTCCGCTGGGATTCAGTACTTC. The chain employs TRBV12-3 or TRBV12-4 and TRBJ2-4; the D is unclear. This CDR3 region has 11 residues. V was pared by 7 bases and J by 10 bases, with 11 bases between.

The gene calls are TRBV28 and TRBJ2-1; TRBD2 matches 11 bases. V lost 6 bases to trimming and J lost 7 bases; unmatched junction nucleotides: 5. Germline-derived CDR1 and CDR2 are MDHEN and SYDVKM. CDR3 length: 14 amino acids. This CDR3 reads CASRLAGVRNEQFF. CDR3 DNA: TGTGCCAGCAGACTAGCGGGGGTACGGAATGAGCAGTTCTTC.

In this sample, this clonotype turned up many times. The chain employs TRBV6-6 and TRBJ2-7, with 11 bases lining up with TRBD2. CDR1 and CDR2 (germline): MNHNY, SVGAGI (reference sequence). The CDR3 is 15 amino acids. Trimming at V came to 6 bases and at J to 1 base, leaving 5 bases not matched to a gene. The CDR3 region is CASRWLAGGSYEQYF. CDR3 nucleotide sequence: TGTGCCAGCAGGTGGCTAGCGGGAGGATCCTACGAGCAGTACTTC.

With regard to this clonotype: A clone one base away is much larger, so this may be a read error. The chain is built from TRBV28 and TRBJ2-2, with 10 nucleotides matching TRBD2. V shed 5 bases and J 8 bases; nucleotides not matched to a gene: 11. The CDR3 has 16 amino acids. Germline CDR1 is MDHEN and CDR2 is SYDVKM. CDR3 protein: CASSHLAGDVLGELFF. In nucleotides, the CDR3 is TGTGCCAGCAGTCACCTAGCGGGAGACGTATTAGGGGAGCTGTTTTTT. Drawing the rest from reference TRBV28 and TRBJ2-2, the complete variable domain is DVKVTQSSRYLVKRTGEKVFLECVQDMDHENMFWYRQDPGLGLRLIYFSYDVKMKEKGDIPEGYSVSREKKERFSLILESASTNQTSMYLCASSHLAGDVLGELFFGEGSRLTVL.

This clonotype was found a few times. The chain links TRBV2 to TRBJ1-5; TRBD1 aligns across 10 bases. J lost 1 base, V lost 6 bases, and 9 bases had no gene match. The CDR3 is 17 amino acids. From germline, CDR1 is SNHLY and CDR2 FYNNEI. CDR3 loop: CASRPRDRGLSNQPQHF. The CDR3 nucleotides read TGTGCCAGCAGGCCCCGGGACAGGGGATTAAGCAATCAGCCCCAGCATTTT.

Notes on this clonotype: In this CDR3 the conserved last residue, phenylalanine or tryptophan, is missing, so a read error is likely. J is TRBJ2-7 and V is TRBV10-3; the match to TRBD2 covers 9 bases. Germline-derived CDR1 and CDR2 are ENHRY and SYGVKD. The CDR3 is 14 amino acids. Here the CDR3 reads CAIRSTSGSCEQYS. The CDR3 nucleotides are TGTGCCATCAGATCGACTAGCGGCTCCTGCGAGCAGTACTCC.

This clonotype has more than one count but fewer than ten. J is TRBJ2-4 and V is TRBV6-5, with D possibly TRBD2 on 5 matching bases. CDR3 size: 12 residues. With 2 bases removed from V and 8 bases from J, the gap between germline ends came to 7 bases. The germline CDR1 and CDR2 sequences are MNHEY and SVGAGI. DNA of the CDR3: TGTGCCAGCAGTTACCCCGGGGACATTCAGTACTTC. This sequence encodes CASSYPGDIQYF.

At least ten counts were recorded for this clonotype. The CDR3 nucleotides are TGTGCCAGCAGTGTCGGACAGGGAAGCTGGGGTAACTATGGCTACACCTTC. As protein: CASSVGQGSWGNYGYTF. The chain combines TRBV12-3 or TRBV12-4 with TRBJ1-2; 8 bases fit TRBD1. The CDR3 is 17 residues long. J lost 1 base, V lost 5 bases, and 12 bases had no gene match.

This clonotype was seen at least ten times. V is TRBV2 and J is TRBJ2-2; a possible D gene is TRBD2 (6 bases). CDR1 and CDR2 from the germline V gene are SNHLY and FYNNEI. The V end was cut by 2 bases, the J end by 9 bases, with 16 bases between. This CDR3 region has 15 residues. The CDR3 nucleotides are TGTGCCAGCAGTGAAAGCCAGAGGCGGGGCCGGGAGCTGTTTTTT. It yields the protein CASSESQRRGRELFF.

This clonotype was seen ten or more times. The chain combines TRBV11-2 with TRBJ1-2, with D hard to call. Germline V gene lookup returns CDR1 SGHAT and CDR2 FQNNGV. The germline V and J ends were trimmed by 3 bases and 3 bases, with 5 bases remaining between them. CDR3 size: 12 residues. The CDR3 region is CASSFTDYGYTF. The CDR3 nucleotides read TGTGCCAGCAGCTTCACCGACTATGGCTACACCTTC.

This clonotype was seen only a few times. The chain is built from TRBV4-1 and TRBJ2-2; 7 nucleotides match TRBD2. Trimming removed 6 bases from V and 8 bases from J; junction bases left unmatched: 9. Germline V gives CDR1 MGHRA, CDR2 YSYEKL. This CDR3 spans 14 amino acids. DNA of the CDR3: TGCGCCAGCAGGCTAGCGGTTCATGGAGGGGAGCTGTTTTTT. This sequence encodes CASRLAVHGGELFF.

This clonotype was seen ten or more times. V gene TRBV30 combines with J gene TRBJ2-5; D possibly corresponds to TRBD1 (5 bases). The germline V gene encodes CDR1 GTSNPN and CDR2 SVGIG (reference sequence). The CDR3 covers 15 residues. Trimming pared 3 bases from V and 6 bases from J, leaving 20 bases between. CDR3 in amino acids: CAWRVSGQGVQTQYF. As DNA, the CDR3 is TGTGCCTGGAGGGTTTCTGGGCAGGGTGTCCAGACCCAGTACTTC.

J is TRBJ2-1 and V is TRBV20-1; 14 nucleotides match TRBD2. The CDR3 runs 14 residues. Germline V gene lookup returns CDR1 DFQATT and CDR2 SNEGSKA (reference sequence). Trimming removed 5 bases from V and 15 bases from J; junction bases left unmatched: 12. This CDR3 reads CSAPGTSGGIQGFF. The CDR3 DNA sequence: TGCAGTGCTCCTGGGACTAGCGGGGGCATCCAGGGGTTCTTC.

This clonotype was observed at least ten times. The genes are TRBV18 and TRBJ2-7; D tentatively fits TRBD1 or TRBD2 (7 bases each). CDR3 length: 16 amino acids. V lost 3 bases and J 1 base, leaving 16 bases between the germline ends. Germline CDR1 and CDR2: KGHSH and LQKENI. The CDR3 is CASSPRQGGTSYEQYF. In DNA, the CDR3 is TGTGCCAGCTCACCCAGACAGGGAGGGACTTCCTACGAGCAGTACTTC.

In this sample, this clonotype turned up a few times. The gene calls are TRBV7-9 and TRBJ1-1, with unresolved D. The CDR3 has 12 residues. V was cut by 1 base and J by 4 bases, with 4 bases left in between. Germline-derived CDR1 and CDR2 are SEHNR and FQNEAQ (reference sequence). The CDR3 sequence is CASSLEVTEAFF. CDR3 nucleotide sequence: TGTGCCAGCAGCTTAGAGGTCACTGAAGCTTTCTTT.

Points on this clonotype: This CDR3 fails to terminate in the conserved phenylalanine or tryptophan, so it likely reflects a read error. The chain joins TRBV30 to TRBJ1-1; D is perhaps TRBD1 (6 bases). This CDR3 is built from 12 residues. Germline CDR1 GTSNPN, CDR2 SVGIG (reference sequence). Trimming stripped 8 bases from V and 4 bases from J, with 14 bases between. The CDR3 coding sequence is TGTGCCCTTAAAACAGGGTTCACTGAAGCTTTCTCT. Protein: CALKTGFTEAFS.

This clonotype was seen ten or more times. The rearrangement joins TRBV19 to TRBJ2-1; no clear D. Trimming took off 2 bases at V and 8 bases at J, with 16 bases between the two ends. This CDR3 spans 15 amino acids. Germline CDR1 is LNHDA and CDR2 is SQIVND (reference sequence). The CDR3, as DNA: TGTGCCAGTAGTATAAGGCTCGGATCCGAGGATGAGCAGTTCTTC. Translation gives CASSIRLGSEDEQFF.

Remarks on this clonotype: A junction boundary mismatches the germline segment, possibly from a read error. This chain uses TRBV7-8 with TRBJ2-2; D tentatively reads TRBD1 or TRBD2 (5 bases each). This CDR3 contains 15 residues. Germline CDR1 is SGHVS and CDR2 is FQNEAQ. The CDR3 coding sequence is TGTGCCAGCAGGTATCCGGGACGGTACACCGGGGAGCTGCTTTTT. It codes for CASRYPGRYTGELLF.